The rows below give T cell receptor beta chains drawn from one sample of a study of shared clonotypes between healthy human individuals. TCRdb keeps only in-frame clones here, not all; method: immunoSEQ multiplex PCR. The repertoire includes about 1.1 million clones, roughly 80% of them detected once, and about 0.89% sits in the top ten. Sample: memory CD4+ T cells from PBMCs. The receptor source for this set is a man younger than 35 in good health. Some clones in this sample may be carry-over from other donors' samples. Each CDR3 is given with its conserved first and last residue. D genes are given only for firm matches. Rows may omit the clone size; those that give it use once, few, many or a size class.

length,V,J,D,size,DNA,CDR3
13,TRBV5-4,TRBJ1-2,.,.,TGTGCCAGCAGCGCCATAGAGGGCTATGGCTACACCTTC,CASSAIEGYGYTF
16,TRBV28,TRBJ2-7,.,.,TGTGCCAGCACCACTACCAGGCTAGCGAGGAACTACGAGCAGTACTTC,CASTTTRLARNYEQYF
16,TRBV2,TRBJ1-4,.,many,TGTGCCAGCAGTGAAGGGTTATTCGTAAGAAATGAAAAACTGTTTTTT,CASSEGLFVRNEKLFF
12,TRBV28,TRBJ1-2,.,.,TGTGCCAGCAGCCTACAGGGCCATGGCTACACCTTC,CASSLQGHGYTF
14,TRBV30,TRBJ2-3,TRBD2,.,TGTGCCTGGAGTCCGGGACTAGCAACGGATACGCAGTATTTT,CAWSPGLATDTQYF
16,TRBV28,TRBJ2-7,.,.,TGTGCCAGCAGTTTTGGGTCCGCAGGGGGGATTCGCGAGCAGTACTTC,CASSFGSAGGIREQYF
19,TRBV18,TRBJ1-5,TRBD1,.,TGTGCCAGCTCACCACGATCCCACCGCTCGACAGGGATAGGTCAGCCCCAGCATTTT,CASSPRSHRSTGIGQPQHF
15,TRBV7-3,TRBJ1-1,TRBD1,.,TGTGCCAGCAGCTTAAATGGCAGGGGGCTCACTGAAGCTTTCTTT,CASSLNGRGLTEAFF
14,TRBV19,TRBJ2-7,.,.,TGTGCCAGCTCAGTGGGGCAGGGGACCTACGAGCAGTACTTC,CASSVGQGTYEQYF
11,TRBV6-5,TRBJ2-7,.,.,TGTGCCACCACAGGATACTACGAGCAGTACTTC,CATTGYYEQYF
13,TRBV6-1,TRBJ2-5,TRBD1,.,TGTGCCGGGGAACCGGGACAGGGAGAGACCCAGTACTTC,CAGEPGQGETQYF
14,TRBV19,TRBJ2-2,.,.,TGTGCCAGTACCCTCTCCGGTCCTCCGGGGGAGCTGTTTTTT,CASTLSGPPGELFF
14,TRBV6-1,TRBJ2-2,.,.,TGTGCCAGCAGTGAGTGGGGTTCGGCCGGGGAGCTGTTTTTT,CASSEWGSAGELFF
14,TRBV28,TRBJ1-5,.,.,TGTGCCAGCAGTCCTGGGAGTACCAATCAGCCCCAGCATTTT,CASSPGSTNQPQHF
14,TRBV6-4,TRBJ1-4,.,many,TGTGCCAGACCCGTTCCAGGGGCCGGTGAAAAACTGTTTTTT,CARPVPGAGEKLFF
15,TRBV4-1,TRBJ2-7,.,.,TGCGCCAGCAGCCAAACAGGTTCGAGCTCCTACGAGCAGTACTTC,CASSQTGSSSYEQYF
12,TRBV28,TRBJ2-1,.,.,TGTGCCAGCTCTATCTCCTACAATGAGCAGTTCTTC,CASSISYNEQFF
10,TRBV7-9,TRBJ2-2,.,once,TGTGCCAGCACTCCCGGGGAGCTGTTTTTT,CASTPGELFF
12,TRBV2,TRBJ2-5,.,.,TGTGCCAGCCGAGAAATGGGTGAGACCCAGTACTTC,CASREMGETQYF
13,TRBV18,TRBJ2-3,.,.,TGTGCCAGCTCACCACCGTCGTGGAATACGCAGTATTTT,CASSPPSWNTQYF
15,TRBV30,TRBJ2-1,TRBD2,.,TGTGCCTGGAGGGGGACTAGCGGGATATTGGGTGAGCAGTTCTTC,CAWRGTSGILGEQFF
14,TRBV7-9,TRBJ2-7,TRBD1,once,TGTGCCAGCAGCCGACAGGGAATTTCCTACGAGCAGTACTTC,CASSRQGISYEQYF
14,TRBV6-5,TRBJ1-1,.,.,TGTGCCAGCGGGTCCCCACTGGGGAACACTGAAGCTTTCTTT,CASGSPLGNTEAFF
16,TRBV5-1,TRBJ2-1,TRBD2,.,TGCGCCAGCAGCCCCTTAGCGGGAGGGATCTCGGATGAGCAGTTCTTC,CASSPLAGGISDEQFF
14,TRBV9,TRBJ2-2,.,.,TGTGCCAGCAGCGGGGTATTGAACACCGGGGAGCTGTTTTTT,CASSGVLNTGELFF
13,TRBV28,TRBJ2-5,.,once,TGTGCCAGCAGCCCTGGATCCCAAGAGACCCAGTACTTC,CASSPGSQETQYF